A single sample is the source of the 28 T cell receptor beta chains below, sequenced in a study of blood T cell repertoires in COVID-19. TCRdb's copy holds only in-frame clones and misses some; the assay was immunoSEQ multiplex PCR. The sample shows roughly 100,000 clones, 88% of them seen only once. Sequencing was carried out using peripheral blood. These receptor sequences come from a human donor in a cohort sampled during active COVID-19.

The rearrangement joins TRBV5-1 to TRBJ2-6; D might be TRBD1 (6 bases). Deletions cut 4 bases from V and 3 bases from J, with 14 bases between. The CDR3 is 16 amino acids. Germline V gene sequence: CDR1 SGHRS, CDR2 YFSETQ. CDR3 in amino acids: CASSTAGDLGANVLTF. As DNA, the CDR3 is TGCGCCAGCAGCACGGCAGGGGATCTTGGGGCCAACGTCCTGACTTTC.

The V gene is TRBV6-2 or TRBV6-3, the J gene TRBJ2-7, with TRBD1 identical over 9 bases. This CDR3 spans 15 amino acids. V shed 5 bases, J shed 2 bases, and the junction held 7 bases outside the gene matches. Germline V gene lookup returns CDR1 MNHEY and CDR2 SVGEGT. CDR3 DNA sequence: TGTGCCAGCAGTCCGAACACAGGGGGCCCCTACGAGCAGTACTTC. Its protein is CASSPNTGGPYEQYF.

The chain has TRBV28 and TRBJ1-5; perhaps TRBD1 as D (6 bases). Germline V gene lookup returns CDR1 MDHEN and CDR2 SYDVKM. V lost 5 bases and J lost 5, with 19 bases in between. The CDR3 is 16 amino acids. The CDR3, as DNA: TGTGCCAGCAGTCCCCTCAGGGGCAGGGCGGATCAGCCCCAGCATTTT. This sequence encodes CASSPLRGRADQPQHF.

The gene calls are TRBV5-6 and TRBJ2-7, with TRBD1 matching over 7 bases. Germline V gene data show CDR1 as SGHDT and CDR2 as YYEEEE. J lost 3 bases, V lost 4 bases, and 10 bases had no gene match. The CDR3 has 15 residues. CDR3 coding DNA: TGTGCCAGCAGCATTCCCGGGACAGCGATCTACGAGCAGTACTTC. This gives the protein CASSIPGTAIYEQYF. Supplemented by reference TRBV5-6 and TRBJ2-7, the full variable domain reads DAGVTQSPTHLIKTRGQQVTLRCSPKSGHDTVSWYQQALGQGPQFIFQYYEEEERQRGNFPDRFSGHQFPNYSSELNVNALLLGDSALYLCASSIPGTAIYEQYFGPGTRLTVT.

This clone ranks as medium-sized. The chain employs TRBV6-6 and TRBJ2-7, with 8 bases identical to TRBD2. The CDR3 runs 14 residues. The junction had 4 bases not matched to a gene; V was cut back by 0 bases and J by 6 bases. Looked up from germline, CDR1 is MNHNY and CDR2 is SVGAGI (reference sequence). In DNA form, the CDR3 reads TGTGCCAGCAGTTACTCCGGGGGGGCTGGCGAGCAGTACTTC. Translating gives CASSYSGGAGEQYF.

This chain joins TRBV4-1 and TRBJ2-4, with D unclear. The V end was cut by 0 bases, the J end by 13 bases, with 10 bases between. The CDR3 consists of 12 residues. Germline V lookup: CDR1 MGHRA, CDR2 YSYEKL. The CDR3 here is CASSQDPYLQYF. CDR3 nucleotides: TGCGCCAGCAGCCAAGATCCGTATCTCCAGTACTTC.

The CDR3 loop is CASSQRDREHEKLFF. DNA for the CDR3: TGTGCCAGCAGCCAGAGGGACAGGGAACATGAAAAACTGTTTTTT. The chain uses TRBV4-2 and TRBJ1-4, with 9 positions matching TRBD1. This CDR3 has 15 amino acids. V was clipped by 3 bases and J by 6 bases; unmatched bases: 5. Germline CDR1 is LGHNA and CDR2 is YNFKEQ.

The rearrangement links TRBV11-2 to TRBJ2-7; maybe TRBD1 (6 bases). Trimming shortened V by 5 bases and J by 8 bases, and 10 bases separated the two germline ends. The germline V gene encodes CDR1 SGHAT and CDR2 FQNNGV. The CDR3 is made up of 11 amino acids. CDR3 DNA sequence: TGTGCCAGCAGCCCAGGGGCACAGCAGTACTTC. It specifies CASSPGAQQYF.

The genes are TRBV6-1 and TRBJ1-4, with 10 bases fitting TRBD1. V lost 5 bases and J lost 8; bases outside the gene matches: 5. Germline V gives CDR1 MNHNS, CDR2 SASEGT. There are 14 residues in the CDR3. DNA of the CDR3: TGTGCCAGCAGTCAGGGACAGGGGAGAGAAAAACTGTTTTTT. Protein product: CASSQGQGREKLFF.

A single count supports this clone. The V gene is TRBV18, the J gene TRBJ1-2; D is uncertain. CDR1 is KGHSH and CDR2 is LQKENI in the germline V gene. The CDR3 is made up of 14 amino acids. Trimming left V 2 bases short and J 5 bases short, with 12 bases between. CDR3 region: CASSPAPRLYGYTF. The CDR3 DNA sequence: TGTGCCAGCTCACCAGCCCCGAGACTTTATGGCTACACCTTC.

In DNA form, the CDR3 reads TGTGCCACCAGCAGATCGGTGACAGGGATAGCTTTCTTT. This gives the protein CATSRSVTGIAFF. The chain links TRBV15 to TRBJ1-1; 7 nucleotides line up with TRBD1. With 2 bases clipped from V and 10 bases from J, the junction kept 7 bases outside the gene matches. The germline V gene encodes CDR1 LNHNV and CDR2 YYDKDF (reference sequence). The CDR3 is 13 residues long. The complete variable domain, with remaining parts taken from reference TRBV15 and TRBJ1-1, reads DAMVIQNPRYQVTQFGKPVTLSCSQTLNHNVMYWYQQKSSQAPKLLFHYYDKDFNNEADTPDNFQSRRPNTSFCFLDIRSPGLGDTAMYLCATSRSVTGIAFFGQGTRLTVV.

J is TRBJ2-6 and V is TRBV29-1; the match to TRBD1 covers 7 bases. The CDR3 spans 17 residues. The germline gives CDR1 SQVTM, CDR2 ANQGSEA. Trimming cost V 6 bases and J 1 base; bases outside gene matches: 12. Here the CDR3 reads CSVPLMGDSSGANVLTF. The DNA for the CDR3 is TGCAGCGTGCCCTTAATGGGGGACAGTTCTGGGGCCAACGTCCTGACTTTC. Full variable domain (rest looked up from reference TRBV29-1 and TRBJ2-6): SAVISQKPSRDICQRGTSLTIQCQVDSQVTMMFWYRQQPGQSLTLIATANQGSEATYESGFVIDKFPISRPNLTFSTLTVSNMSPEDSSIYLCSVPLMGDSSGANVLTFGAGSRLTVL.

The gene calls are TRBV4-1 and TRBJ1-1; 7 bases align to TRBD1. Trimming took 3 bases from V and 4 from J; bases not matched to a gene: 14. This CDR3 is built from 17 residues. Germline V gene lookup returns CDR1 MGHRA and CDR2 YSYEKL. CDR3 in amino acids: CASSQVPQGGAGTEAFF. The CDR3 DNA sequence: TGCGCCAGCAGCCAGGTCCCTCAAGGGGGCGCGGGCACTGAAGCTTTCTTT.

This clone appeared a few times. The V call is TRBV30, the J call TRBJ1-5, with 8 bases fitting TRBD1. J lost 7 bases, V lost 3 bases, and 5 bases had no gene match. Germline-derived CDR1 and CDR2 are GTSNPN and SVGIG (reference sequence). The CDR3 has 13 residues. CDR3 sequence: CAWSQGAGQPQHF. In DNA, the CDR3 is TGTGCCTGGAGCCAGGGGGCAGGGCAGCCCCAGCATTTT.

The J gene is TRBJ2-5, the V gene TRBV19, with 7 bases fitting TRBD1. The V gene's germline CDR1 is LNHDA and CDR2 SQIVND (reference sequence). CDR3 length: 14 residues. J was trimmed by 4 bases and V by 6 bases; bases with no gene match: 8. CDR3 region: CASSTPGTVETQYF. DNA of the CDR3: TGTGCCAGTAGCACCCCCGGGACAGTAGAGACCCAGTACTTC.

This rearrangement joins TRBV29-1 to TRBJ2-3; D ambiguous. The CDR3 has 11 residues. With 4 bases removed from V and 3 bases from J, the gap between germline ends came to 5 bases. Germline CDR1 is SQVTM and CDR2 is ANQGSEA. The CDR3 bases are TGCAGCGTTGCCCGGACAGATACGCAGTATTTT. It translates to CSVARTDTQYF.

The chain carries TRBV28 and TRBJ2-1; D might be TRBD1 (6 bases). In germline, CDR1 is MDHEN, CDR2 SYDVKM. Trimming stripped 6 bases from V and 9 bases from J, with 18 bases between. The CDR3 has 14 amino acids. The CDR3 DNA sequence: TGTGCCAGCAGGCTATTAGGTCAGGGGAGTGAGCAGTTCTTC. This encodes CASRLLGQGSEQFF.

The chain combines TRBV11-2 with TRBJ1-1, with D maybe TRBD1 (5 bases). Germline V gene data show CDR1 as SGHAT and CDR2 as FQNNGV. The V end was cut by 2 bases, the J end by 1 base, with 8 bases between. This CDR3 is built from 14 residues. In DNA form, the CDR3 reads TGTGCCAGCAGCTTACTGGACACGAACACTGAAGCTTTCTTT. This gives the protein CASSLLDTNTEAFF.

The table lists this clone with a few counts. The chain is built from TRBV2 and TRBJ1-1; 8 positions agree with TRBD1. Germline V gives CDR1 SNHLY, CDR2 FYNNEI. The junction had 7 bases not matched to a gene; V was cut back by 6 bases and J by 4 bases. This CDR3 is built from 14 residues. The CDR3 reads CASSVEDRVTEAFF. The CDR3 nucleotides are TGTGCCAGCAGCGTCGAGGACAGGGTCACTGAAGCTTTCTTT.

The rearrangement joins TRBV7-9 to TRBJ1-4; perhaps TRBD1 as D (5 bases). Germline V lookup: CDR1 SEHNR, CDR2 FQNEAQ (reference sequence). The CDR3 totals 14 residues. V shed 0 bases and J shed 8 bases, with 10 bases lying between them. CDR3 nucleotide sequence: TGTGCCAGCAGCTTAGCGGCAGGGTCGGAAAAACTGTTTTTT. This sequence encodes CASSLAAGSEKLFF.

The CDR3, as DNA: TGCGCCAGCAGCTCTTTCGAATGGCGGGGGGGAGATTCGAATACGCAGTATTTT. Translating gives CASSSFEWRGGDSNTQYF. The rearrangement links TRBV5-1 to TRBJ2-3, with 9 bases that match TRBD2. CDR3 length: 18 amino acids. CDR1 is SGHRS and CDR2 is YFSETQ in the germline V gene. V lost 3 bases to trimming and J lost 7 bases; unmatched junction nucleotides: 18.

The chain carries TRBV7-3 and TRBJ1-6, with unresolved D. Per germline, CDR1 SGHTA and CDR2 FQGTGA. CDR3 length: 16 amino acids. The V end was cut by 2 bases, the J end by 5 bases, with 13 bases between. The CDR3: CASSLEGALNNSPLHF. CDR3 sequence (DNA): TGTGCCAGCAGCTTAGAGGGTGCACTAAATAATTCACCCCTCCACTTT.

The V gene is TRBV9, the J gene TRBJ1-4, with D unclear. V lost 4 bases and J 5 bases, leaving 15 bases between the germline ends. Germline loops: CDR1 SGDLS, CDR2 YYNGEE. The CDR3 is made up of 15 amino acids. CDR3: CASSPPGVDNEKLFF. In DNA, the CDR3 is TGTGCCAGCAGCCCCCCCGGGGTGGACAATGAAAAACTGTTTTTT. Full variable domain (remainder filled in from reference TRBV9 and TRBJ1-4): DSGVTQTPKHLITATGQRVTLRCSPRSGDLSVYWYQQSLDQGLQFLIQYYNGEERAKGNILERFSAQQFPDLHSELNLSSLELGDSALYFCASSPPGVDNEKLFFGSGTQLSVL.

This chain links TRBV6-6 with TRBJ1-1, with a possible D match to TRBD1 (6 bases). The CDR3 runs 13 residues. Germline CDR1 is MNHNY and CDR2 is SVGAGI (reference sequence). Trimming removed 10 bases from V and 1 base from J, with 13 bases in between. CDR3 residues: CATKTGTNTEAFF. In DNA form, the CDR3 reads TGTGCCACTAAGACAGGCACGAACACTGAAGCTTTCTTT.

The chain joins TRBV7-3 to TRBJ2-5; 8 bases map to TRBD2. Germline CDR1 and CDR2: SGHTA and FQGTGA. The CDR3 consists of 16 residues. The junction had 10 bases not matched to a gene; V was cut back by 2 bases and J by 5 bases. The DNA for the CDR3 is TGTGCCAGCAGCTTAGTATCCGGCGGGGGGAGGGAGACCCAGTACTTC. It codes for CASSLVSGGGRETQYF. Drawing the rest from reference TRBV7-3 and TRBJ2-5, the complete variable domain is GAGVSQTPSNKVTEKGKYVELRCDPISGHTALYWYRQSLGQGPEFLIYFQGTGAADDSGLPNDRFFAVRPEGSVSTLKIQRTERGDSAVYLCASSLVSGGGRETQYFGPGTRLLVL.

This chain connects TRBV2 to TRBJ1-4; TRBD1 matches 7 bases. CDR1 and CDR2 from the germline V gene are SNHLY and FYNNEI. The V segment lost 6 bases and the J segment 2 bases; nucleotides outside the gene matches: 3. The CDR3 is 14 residues long. CDR3 bases: TGTGCCAGCAGGGAGACAGGGACTAATGAAAAACTGTTTTTT. This sequence encodes CASRETGTNEKLFF.

V is TRBV7-8 and J is TRBJ2-7, with TRBD2 as a possible D gene (6 bases). V lost 4 bases and J 2 bases, leaving 15 bases between the germline ends. Germline V gene data show CDR1 as SGHVS and CDR2 as FQNEAQ. The CDR3 runs 15 residues. CDR3 in DNA: TGTGCCAGCAGCTCCCGCCGACTAGTTGCCTACGAGCAGTACTTC. Translated: CASSSRRLVAYEQYF.

The rearrangement joins TRBV6-1 to TRBJ1-2; no firm D call. V was pared by 2 bases and J by 9 bases, with 10 bases between. Germline V gives CDR1 MNHNS, CDR2 SASEGT. The CDR3 sequence is 12 residues long. CDR3 residues: CASSEFGLSYTF. The CDR3 DNA reads TGTGCCAGCAGTGAATTTGGCCTGAGCTACACCTTC.